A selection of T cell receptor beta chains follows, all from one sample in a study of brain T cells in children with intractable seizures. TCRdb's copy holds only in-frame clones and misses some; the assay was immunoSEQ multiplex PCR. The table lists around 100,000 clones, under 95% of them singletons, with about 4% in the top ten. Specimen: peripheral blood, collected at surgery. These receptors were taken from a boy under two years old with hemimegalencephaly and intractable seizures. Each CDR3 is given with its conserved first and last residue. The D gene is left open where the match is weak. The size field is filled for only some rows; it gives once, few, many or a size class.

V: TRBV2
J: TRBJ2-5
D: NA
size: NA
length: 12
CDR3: CASGTNQETQYF
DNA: TGTGCCAGCGGTACAAACCAAGAGACCCAGTACTTC

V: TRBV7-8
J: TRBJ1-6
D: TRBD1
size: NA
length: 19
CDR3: CASSSKPGQGSPYNSPLHF
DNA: TGTGCCAGCAGCTCTAAACCGGGACAGGGGTCCCCCTATAATTCACCCCTCCACTTT

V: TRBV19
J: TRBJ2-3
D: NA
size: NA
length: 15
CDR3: CASSRGPGLTDTQYF
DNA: TGTGCCAGTAGCCGGGGACCGGGTCTCACAGATACGCAGTATTTT

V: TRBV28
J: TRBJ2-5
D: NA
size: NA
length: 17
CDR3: CASSLWNSWPSQETQYF
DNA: TGTGCCAGCAGTTTATGGAACTCTTGGCCCTCTCAAGAGACCCAGTACTTC

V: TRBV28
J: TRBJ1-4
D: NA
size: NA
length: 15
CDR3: CASSPNGLPNEKLFF
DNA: TGTGCCAGCAGCCCCAACGGACTCCCTAATGAAAAACTGTTTTTT

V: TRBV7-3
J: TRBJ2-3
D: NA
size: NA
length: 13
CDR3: CASSPQGADTQYF
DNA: TGTGCCAGCAGCCCGCAAGGAGCAGATACGCAGTATTTT

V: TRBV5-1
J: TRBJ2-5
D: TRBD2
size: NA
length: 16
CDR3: CASSLGLAGSQETQYF
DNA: TGCGCCAGCAGCTTGGGACTAGCGGGTAGCCAAGAGACCCAGTACTTC

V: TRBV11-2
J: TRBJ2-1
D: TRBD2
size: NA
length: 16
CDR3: CASSFTTSGTYNEQFF
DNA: TGTGCCAGCAGCTTTACGACTAGCGGGACATACAATGAGCAGTTCTTC

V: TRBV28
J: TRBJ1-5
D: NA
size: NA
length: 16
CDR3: CASRKSSFSINQPQHF
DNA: TGTGCCAGCAGAAAATCGTCTTTCTCCATAAATCAGCCCCAGCATTTT

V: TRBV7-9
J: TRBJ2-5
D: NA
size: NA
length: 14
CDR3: CASSLGRGQETQYF
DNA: TGTGCCAGCAGCTTAGGGCGGGGACAAGAGACCCAGTACTTC

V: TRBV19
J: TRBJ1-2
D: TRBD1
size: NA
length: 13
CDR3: CASSIAGGYGYTF
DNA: TGTGCCAGTAGTATAGCAGGGGGCTATGGCTACACCTTC

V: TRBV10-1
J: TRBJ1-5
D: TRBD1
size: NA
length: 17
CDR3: CANTPDRGGLSNQPQHF
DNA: TGCGCCAACACTCCGGACAGGGGTGGGCTAAGCAATCAGCCCCAGCATTTT

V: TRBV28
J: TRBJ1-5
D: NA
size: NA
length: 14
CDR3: CATLMGGLGRPQHF
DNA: TGTGCCACCTTAATGGGGGGCCTAGGACGGCCCCAGCATTTT

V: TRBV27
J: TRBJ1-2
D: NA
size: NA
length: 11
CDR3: CASRTNYGYTF
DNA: TGTGCCAGCAGGACAAACTATGGCTACACCTTC

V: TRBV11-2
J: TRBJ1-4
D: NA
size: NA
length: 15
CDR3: CASSLEGGRREKLFF
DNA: TGTGCCAGCAGCTTAGAGGGGGGAAGACGGGAAAAACTGTTTTTT

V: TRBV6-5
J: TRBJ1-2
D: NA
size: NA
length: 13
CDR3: CASSIGANYGYTF
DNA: TGTGCCAGCAGCATAGGAGCTAACTATGGCTACACCTTC

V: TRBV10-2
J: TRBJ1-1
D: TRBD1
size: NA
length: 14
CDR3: CATRGQVMNTEAFF
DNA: TGCGCCACCCGAGGACAGGTGATGAACACTGAAGCTTTCTTT

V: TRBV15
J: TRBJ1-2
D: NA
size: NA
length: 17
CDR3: CATSTKRRDPGDYGYTF
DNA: TGTGCCACCAGCACCAAGCGAAGGGACCCCGGGGACTATGGCTACACCTTC

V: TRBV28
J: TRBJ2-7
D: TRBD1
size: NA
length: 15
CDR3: CASSSRDRPPYEQYF
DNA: TGTGCCAGCAGTTCCCGGGACAGACCCCCCTACGAGCAGTACTTC

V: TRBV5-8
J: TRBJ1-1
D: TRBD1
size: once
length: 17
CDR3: CASSLAGQGILYTEAFF
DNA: TGTGCCAGCAGCTTGGCGGGACAGGGGATATTGTACACTGAAGCTTTCTTT

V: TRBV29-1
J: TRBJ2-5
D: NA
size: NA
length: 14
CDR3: CSVERGHKQETQYF
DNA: TGCAGCGTTGAACGCGGACACAAACAAGAGACCCAGTACTTC

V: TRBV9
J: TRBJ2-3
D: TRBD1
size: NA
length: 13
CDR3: CASSVVSTGGQYF
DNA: TGTGCCAGCAGCGTAGTTTCGACAGGGGGGCAGTATTTT

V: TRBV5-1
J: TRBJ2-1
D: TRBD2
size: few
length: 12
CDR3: CASGFGGSEQFF
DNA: TGCGCCAGCGGGTTTGGCGGGAGTGAGCAGTTCTTC

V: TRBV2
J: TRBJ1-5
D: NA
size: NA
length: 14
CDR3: CASSEPGWDQPQHF
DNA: TGTGCCAGCAGTGAACCAGGGTGGGATCAGCCCCAGCATTTT

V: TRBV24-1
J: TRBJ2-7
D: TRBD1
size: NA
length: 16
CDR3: CATSDPWGTGRYEQYF
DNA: TGTGCCACCAGTGACCCCTGGGGGACAGGGCGCTACGAGCAGTACTTC

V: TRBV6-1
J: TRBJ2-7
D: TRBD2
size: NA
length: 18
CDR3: CASSDIRGTGRANYEQYF
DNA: TGTGCCAGCAGTGATATAAGGGGTACCGGGAGGGCCAACTACGAGCAGTACTTC

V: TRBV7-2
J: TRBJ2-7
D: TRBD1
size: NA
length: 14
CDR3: CASSLDRGICEQYF
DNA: TGTGCCAGCAGCTTAGACAGGGGAATATGCGAGCAGTACTTC

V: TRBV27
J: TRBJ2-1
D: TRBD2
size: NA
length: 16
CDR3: CASSSPWGSGRGEQFF
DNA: TGTGCCAGCAGTAGCCCTTGGGGTAGCGGGAGGGGTGAGCAGTTCTTC

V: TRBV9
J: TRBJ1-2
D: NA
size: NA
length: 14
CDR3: CASSATGGDYGYTF
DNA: TGTGCCAGCAGCGCGACCGGGGGGGACTATGGCTACACCTTC

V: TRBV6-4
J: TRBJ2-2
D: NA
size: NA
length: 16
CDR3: CASSDSHLSDTGELFF
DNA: TGTGCCAGCAGTGACTCGCATCTGAGTGACACCGGGGAGCTGTTTTTT

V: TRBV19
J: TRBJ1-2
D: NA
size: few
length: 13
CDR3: CASTPERWRGYTF
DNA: TGTGCCAGTACCCCGGAGAGATGGAGGGGCTACACCTTC

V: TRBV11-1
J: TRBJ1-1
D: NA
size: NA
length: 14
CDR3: CASSGRSPGTEAFF
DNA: TGTGCCAGCAGCGGTCGTTCCCCGGGCACTGAAGCTTTCTTT

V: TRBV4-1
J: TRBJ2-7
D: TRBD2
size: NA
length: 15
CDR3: CASSQGTSASYEQYF
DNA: TGCGCCAGCAGCCAAGGGACTAGCGCCTCCTACGAGCAGTACTTC

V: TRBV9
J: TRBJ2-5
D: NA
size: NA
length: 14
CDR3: CASSVHPRQETQYF
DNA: TGTGCCAGCAGCGTCCACCCGCGGCAAGAGACCCAGTACTTC

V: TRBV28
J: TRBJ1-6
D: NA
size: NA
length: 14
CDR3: CASSLASYNSPLHF
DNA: TGTGCCAGCAGTTTAGCGTCTTATAATTCACCCCTCCACTTT

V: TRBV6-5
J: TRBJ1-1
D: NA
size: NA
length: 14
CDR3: CASSSGGGSTEAFF
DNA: TGTGCCAGCAGTTCTGGAGGGGGGAGCACTGAAGCTTTCTTT

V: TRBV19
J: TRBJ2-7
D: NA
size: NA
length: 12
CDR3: CASSSGTYEQYF
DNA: TGTGCCAGTAGTTCCGGGACCTACGAGCAGTACTTC

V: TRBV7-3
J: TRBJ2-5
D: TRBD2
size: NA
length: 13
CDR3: CASSSGLAGAQYF
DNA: TGTGCCAGCAGCTCGGGACTAGCGGGGGCCCAGTACTTC

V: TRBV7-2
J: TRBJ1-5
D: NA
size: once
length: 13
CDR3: CASSLAPRQPQHF
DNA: TGTGCCAGCAGCTTAGCGCCCCGTCAGCCCCAGCATTTT

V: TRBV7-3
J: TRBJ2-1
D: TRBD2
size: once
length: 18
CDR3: CASSPRTSGFSSYNEQFF
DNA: TGTGCCAGCAGCCCGCGGACTAGCGGGTTCAGCTCCTACAATGAGCAGTTCTTC

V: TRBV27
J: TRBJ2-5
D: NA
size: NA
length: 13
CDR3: CAWRGQVQETQYF
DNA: TGTGCCTGGCGAGGGCAGGTCCAAGAGACCCAGTACTTC

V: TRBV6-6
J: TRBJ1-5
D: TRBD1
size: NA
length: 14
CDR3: CASRQGVWNQPQHF
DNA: TGTGCCAGCAGGCAGGGGGTATGGAATCAGCCCCAGCATTTT

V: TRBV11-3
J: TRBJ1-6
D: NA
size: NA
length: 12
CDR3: CASSLGISPLHF
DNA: TGTGCCAGCAGCTTAGGGATTTCACCCCTCCACTTT

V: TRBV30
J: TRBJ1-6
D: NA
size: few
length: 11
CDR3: CAWTPLSSLHF
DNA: TGTGCCTGGACCCCGCTTTCGTCCCTCCACTTT

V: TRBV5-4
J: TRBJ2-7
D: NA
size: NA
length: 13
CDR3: CASSLTDTYEQYF
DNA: TGTGCCAGCAGCTTGACAGATACCTACGAGCAGTACTTC